This entry lists 31 T cell receptor beta chains sequenced from one sample in a study of OX40 agonist ivuxolimab in advanced cancers. Assay: immunoSEQ multiplex PCR; the TCRdb copy retains only in-frame clones and omits some. The sample consists of 50,000 to 65,000 clones, roughly 80% of them appearing once. The material was CD4+ or CD8+ T cells sorted from blood, obtained in a trial of the OX40 agonist ivuxolimab. The receptor source for this set is an adult with an advanced solid tumor such as melanoma, head and neck, liver or kidney cancer.

The chain recombines TRBV6-5 with TRBJ2-5, with D perhaps TRBD2 (5 bases). The J call may be wrong; the DNA end is better matched by TRBJ2-7. This CDR3 has 14 amino acids. Germline loops: CDR1 MNHEY, CDR2 SVGAGI. CDR3 coding DNA: TGTGCCATCCGTTCCAGCGGCCTCTCCTACGAGCAGTACTTC. Translating it yields CAIRSSGLSYEQYF.

This chain joins TRBV5-1 and TRBJ2-4, with D perhaps TRBD1 (6 bases). V was trimmed by 3 bases and J by 7 bases, leaving 17 bases between them. The V gene's germline CDR1 is SGHRS and CDR2 YFSETQ. The CDR3 contains 15 residues. The CDR3 DNA follows: TGCGCCAGCAGCTCTCTACAGGGCGGACGGAACATTCAGTACTTC. It yields the protein CASSSLQGGRNIQYF.

J is TRBJ1-5 and V is TRBV15; 8 bases are a match to TRBD1. V dropped 0 bases and J dropped 5; count of bases not matched to a gene: 3. The CDR3 totals 15 residues. CDR1 LNHNV and CDR2 YYDKDF come from the germline V gene (reference sequence). The CDR3 sequence is CATSREDRGYQPQHF. CDR3 bases: TGTGCCACCAGCAGAGAAGACAGGGGCTATCAGCCCCAGCATTTT.

The V call is TRBV6-1, the J call TRBJ1-2; no clear D gene. This CDR3 has 14 residues. Germline CDR1 and CDR2: MNHNS and SASEGT. V lost 3 bases to trimming and J lost 4 bases, with 12 bases between them. CDR3 sequence: CASSDDRLSYGYTF. The CDR3 DNA is TGTGCCAGCAGTGATGACCGACTGTCCTATGGCTACACCTTC.

This rearrangement joins TRBV5-1 to TRBJ1-6; TRBD1 matches 9 bases. The CDR3 length is 16 residues. Trimming at V came to 2 bases and at J to 10 bases, leaving 10 bases not matched to a gene. Germline V gene sequence: CDR1 SGHRS, CDR2 YFSETQ. For the CDR3, the DNA is TGCGCCAGCAGCTTTCAACAGGGGGCACGAAAATCACCCCTCCACTTT. This gives the protein CASSFQQGARKSPLHF.

This clone was seen a handful of times. The chain recombines TRBV7-5 with TRBJ2-7; the table names TRBD1, a call not compared with the DNA. TRBV7-5 is shown as a pseudogene. The CDR3 is made up of 14 amino acids. CDR3 nucleotide sequence: TGTGCCAGCAGCTTTGCAGGGGTTAACTACGAGCAGTACTTC. Translated, it gives CASSFAGVNYEQYF.

The chain uses TRBV11-2 and TRBJ2-2, with a possible D match to TRBD2 (6 bases). This CDR3 is 15 amino acids long. Trimming took off 5 bases at V and 4 bases at J, with 14 bases between the two ends. Germline values: CDR1 SGHAT, CDR2 FQNNGV. The CDR3 reads CASSAGGRGTGELFF. In nucleotides, the CDR3 is TGTGCCAGCAGCGCAGGTGGGCGGGGCACCGGGGAGCTGTTTTTT.

Of note for this clone: A junction end diverges from the germline sequence, so it may reflect a read error. The chain links TRBV4-3 to TRBJ2-1; 9 positions match TRBD2. The length of the CDR3 is 18 residues. Germline V gene sequence: CDR1 LGHNA, CDR2 YSLEER. The CDR3 bases are TGCGCCAGCAGCAAAGATCATAGCGGGAGTGGCTCCTACAATGAGCAGTTCTTC. It specifies CASSKDHSGSGSYNEQFF.

J is TRBJ2-1 and V is TRBV19, with D possibly called TRBD1 or TRBD2 (6 bases each). With 4 bases removed from V and 4 bases from J, the gap between germline ends came to 17 bases. Germline CDR1 and CDR2: LNHDA and SQIVND (reference sequence). The CDR3 sequence is 16 residues long. The DNA for the CDR3 is TGTGCCAGTAGTAGCCCCGCCGGGGGCGTTTACAATGAGCAGTTCTTC. This sequence encodes CASSSPAGGVYNEQFF.

The rearrangement links TRBV4-1 to TRBJ1-3, with a tentative D call TRBD1 (5 bases). Germline values: CDR1 MGHRA, CDR2 YSYEKL. Trimming cost V 0 bases and J 0 bases, with 6 bases left between them. The CDR3 is 15 amino acids. As DNA, the CDR3 is TGCGCCAGCAGCCAAGATGGGACCTCTGGAAACACCATATATTTT. Its translation is CASSQDGTSGNTIYF.

The chain recombines TRBV11-3 with TRBJ1-1, with D unclear. V lost 3 bases to trimming and J lost 1 base, with 6 bases between them. There are 13 residues in the CDR3. Germline CDR1 is SGHNT and CDR2 is YENEEA. As DNA, the CDR3 is TGTGCCAGCAGCTTGCGGGGGAACACTGAAGCTTTCTTT. This encodes CASSLRGNTEAFF.

V is TRBV5-1 and J is TRBJ2-1; TRBD1 matches 10 bases. After removal of 5 bases from V and 5 bases from J, the junction contained 7 bases not matched to a gene. This CDR3 region has 15 residues. Germline CDR1 and CDR2: SGHRS and YFSETQ. The DNA for the CDR3 is TGCGCCAGCAGGGGCGACAGGGGGCGAAACAATGAGCAGTTCTTC. Translated, it gives CASRGDRGRNNEQFF.

The chain links TRBV27 to TRBJ2-7; the D gene is possibly TRBD2 (6 bases). V was trimmed by 6 bases and J by 6 bases, leaving 12 bases between them. Per germline, CDR1 MNHEY and CDR2 SMNVEV (reference sequence). The CDR3 runs 12 residues. The CDR3: CASRIMGGEQYF. The CDR3 region has the DNA TGTGCCAGCAGAATTATGGGAGGCGAGCAGTACTTC.

The chain uses TRBV2 and TRBJ2-5, with a tentative D call TRBD1 (5 bases). CDR1 and CDR2 from the germline V gene are SNHLY and FYNNEI. Trimming left V 1 base short and J 4 bases short, with 13 bases between. This CDR3 is built from 15 residues. The CDR3 DNA reads as TGTGCCAGCAGTGAAGTGGGATCCCAGGGAGAGACCCAGTACTTC. This sequence encodes CASSEVGSQGETQYF.

The chain couples TRBV10-3 to TRBJ2-1; 11 bases are shared with TRBD2. The ends lost 10 bases at V and 7 bases at J; junction bases unmatched: 6. Germline CDR1 and CDR2: ENHRY and SYGVKD. The CDR3 has 13 amino acids. CDR3 protein: CATQLAGGNEQFF. In DNA, the CDR3 is TGTGCCACTCAATTAGCGGGGGGGAATGAGCAGTTCTTC.

This clone came up once. This sequence joins TRBV2 and TRBJ2-7, with D possibly TRBD2 on 6 matching bases. This CDR3 comprises 18 residues. Looked up from germline, CDR1 is SNHLY and CDR2 is FYNNEI. The V end lost 0 bases, the J end lost 3 bases, and 21 bases lay between the germline ends. The CDR3 region is CASSEAPPLAEDNYEQYF. CDR3 sequence (DNA): TGTGCCAGCAGTGAAGCCCCTCCCTTAGCGGAAGATAACTACGAGCAGTACTTC. The complete variable domain, with remaining parts taken from reference TRBV2 and TRBJ2-7, reads EPEVTQTPSHQVTQMGQEVILRCVPISNHLYFYWYRQILGQKVEFLVSFYNNEISEKSEIFDDQFSVERPDGSNFTLKIRSTKLEDSAMYFCASSEAPPLAEDNYEQYFGPGTRLTVT.

The chain couples TRBV11-1 to TRBJ1-1, with D possibly TRBD1 on 6 matching bases. Trimming took off 2 bases at V and 0 bases at J, with 10 bases between the two ends. Germline CDR1 is SGHAT and CDR2 is FQDESV (reference sequence). This CDR3 region has 15 residues. CDR3 protein: CASSLWTALNTEAFF. The CDR3, as DNA: TGTGCCAGCAGCTTATGGACAGCCTTGAACACTGAAGCTTTCTTT.

V and J are TRBV28 and TRBJ1-6; TRBD1 aligns across 9 bases. The germline CDR1 and CDR2 sequences are MDHEN and SYDVKM. V gave up 10 bases and J gave up 4 bases; unmatched junction bases: 5. The length of the CDR3 is 14 residues. This CDR3 is CATVGQGYNSPLHF. The CDR3 DNA is TGTGCCACTGTCGGACAGGGGTATAATTCACCCCTCCACTTT.

The genes are TRBV15 and TRBJ2-5, with D possibly being TRBD1 or TRBD2 (6 bases each). Germline CDR1 reads LNHNV; CDR2 reads YYDKDF (reference sequence). This CDR3 contains 17 residues. V was trimmed by 0 bases and J by 6 bases, leaving 20 bases between them. The CDR3 nucleotides are TGTGCCACCAGCAGAGAAGGTTTGGGGGGCGTAGGAAAGACCCAGTACTTC. Protein product: CATSREGLGGVGKTQYF.

The V call is TRBV5-1, the J call TRBJ2-5; 14 bases fit TRBD2. There are 17 residues in the CDR3. Germline assignment: CDR1 SGHRS and CDR2 YFSETQ. The junction had 7 bases not matched to a gene; V was cut back by 4 bases and J by 2 bases. The CDR3 reads CASSQSGLAGAQETQYF. CDR3 DNA: TGCGCCAGCAGCCAATCGGGACTAGCGGGGGCACAAGAGACCCAGTACTTC. The whole variable domain, filled in from reference TRBV5-1 and TRBJ2-5, reads KAGVTQTPRYLIKTRGQQVTLSCSPISGHRSVSWYQQTPGQGLQFLFEYFSETQRNKGNFPGRFSGRQFSNSRSEMNVSTLELGDSALYLCASSQSGLAGAQETQYFGPGTRLLVL.

V usage is TRBV11-1 and J usage is TRBJ1-1, with a possible D match to TRBD1 (6 bases). In germline, CDR1 is SGHAT, CDR2 FQDESV (reference sequence). Trimming took 11 bases from V and 0 from J, leaving 13 bases between them. The CDR3 is made up of 13 amino acids. DNA of the CDR3: TGTGCCGGAGGTGGGGGCGTGAACACTGAAGCTTTCTTT. Amino acid sequence: CAGGGGVNTEAFF.

This chain joins TRBV10-3 and TRBJ2-2, with D possibly TRBD1 on 5 matching bases. Trimming removed 8 bases at V and 2 bases at J, with 21 bases between. There are 17 residues in the CDR3. The germline CDR1 and CDR2 sequences are ENHRY and SYGVKD. The CDR3 DNA follows: TGTGCCATCTCCGCCTCTGTTGGCAGGGCCAACACCGGGGAGCTGTTTTTT. It translates to CAISASVGRANTGELFF.

A word on this clone: Other DNA sequences in the sample encode the same CDR3. V usage is TRBV30 and J usage is TRBJ2-5; D uncertain. The germline gives CDR1 GTSNPN, CDR2 SVGIG (reference sequence). The CDR3 spans 11 residues. V was pared by 0 bases and J by 5 bases, with 4 bases between. CDR3 DNA sequence: TGTGCCTGGAGTGTGGGTGAGACCCAGTACTTC. This sequence encodes CAWSVGETQYF. Full variable domain (outside the CDR3, taken from reference TRBV30 and TRBJ2-5): SQTIHQWPATLVQPVGSPLSLECTVEGTSNPNLYWYRQAAGRGLQLLFYSVGIGQISSEVPQNLSASRPQDRQFILSSKKLLLSDSGFYLCAWSVGETQYFGPGTRLLVL.

V gene TRBV27 combines with J gene TRBJ1-6; maybe TRBD1 (5 bases). V lost 7 bases and J 7 bases, leaving 11 bases between the germline ends. Per germline, CDR1 MNHEY and CDR2 SMNVEV (reference sequence). This CDR3 has 13 residues. CDR3 protein: CASMWGSNSPLHF. The CDR3 DNA reads TGTGCCAGCATGTGGGGGTCCAATTCACCCCTCCACTTT.

The chain uses TRBV6-5 and TRBJ2-7; D call uncertain. Between the trimmed V and J ends, which lost 8 bases and 3 bases, there was a span of 17 bases. The length of the CDR3 is 14 residues. The germline gives CDR1 MNHEY, CDR2 SVGAGI. For the CDR3, the DNA is TGTGCCAGCCAGAAGGGTTGGACCAACTACGAGCAGTACTTC. This codes for CASQKGWTNYEQYF.

The J gene is TRBJ1-6, the V gene TRBV7-2, with D unresolved. There are 14 residues in the CDR3. Trimming removed 5 bases at V and 5 bases at J, with 10 bases between. Germline V CDR1 and CDR2: SGHTA, FQGNSA. The CDR3 DNA reads TGTGCCAGCAGCCCGGACGGAAATAATTCACCCCTCCACTTT. Protein sequence: CASSPDGNNSPLHF.

The V call is TRBV18, the J call TRBJ2-7; 11 bases line up with TRBD1. V lost 1 base, J lost 6 bases, and 2 bases stayed unmatched. This CDR3 has 14 residues. Germline assignment: CDR1 KGHSH and CDR2 LQKENI. In DNA form, the CDR3 reads TGTGCCAGCTCACCACTTGGGACAGGGGGCGAGCAGTACTTC. Translating gives CASSPLGTGGEQYF. The whole variable domain, remainder taken from reference TRBV18 and TRBJ2-7, is NAGVMQNPRHLVRRRGQEARLRCSPMKGHSHVYWYRQLPEEGLKFMVYLQKENIIDESGMPKERFSAEFPKEGPSILRIQQVVRGDSAAYFCASSPLGTGGEQYFGPGTRLTVT.

This clone has just one count. The chain links TRBV7-9 to TRBJ2-3; perhaps TRBD2 as D (5 bases). Germline V gives CDR1 SEHNR, CDR2 FQNEAQ (reference sequence). The CDR3 consists of 14 residues. With 3 bases removed from V and 6 bases from J, the gap between germline ends came to 13 bases. The CDR3 region has the DNA TGTGCCAGCAGCTTCAGCGGAGGTATGGATACGCAGTATTTT. Amino acids: CASSFSGGMDTQYF.

This chain connects TRBV5-1 to TRBJ1-6; 7 bases are a match to TRBD1. Germline assignment: CDR1 SGHRS and CDR2 YFSETQ. The CDR3 runs 14 residues. The V gene end was trimmed by 4 bases and the J gene end by 8 bases; junction bases not matched to a gene: 6. Here the CDR3 DNA reads TGCGCCAGCAGCCTGACAGGGCCCTATTCACCCCTCCACTTT. It specifies CASSLTGPYSPLHF.

V gene TRBV11-2 combines with J gene TRBJ1-1, with D possibly TRBD1 on 6 matching bases. The CDR3 has 15 residues. The V end lost 2 bases, the J end lost 2 bases, and 12 bases lay between the germline ends. Per germline, CDR1 SGHAT and CDR2 FQNNGV. DNA for the CDR3: TGTGCCAGCAGCTTAATGACCGGGGGCAACACTGAAGCTTTCTTT. Translating it yields CASSLMTGGNTEAFF.

The chain employs TRBV20-1 and TRBJ2-1, with D hard to call. From germline, CDR1 is DFQATT and CDR2 SNEGSKA (reference sequence). Trimming removed 7 bases from V and 4 bases from J, with 5 bases in between. The CDR3 runs to 10 residues. Here the CDR3 reads CSVLYNEQFF. The CDR3, as DNA: TGCAGTGTCTTATACAATGAGCAGTTCTTC.